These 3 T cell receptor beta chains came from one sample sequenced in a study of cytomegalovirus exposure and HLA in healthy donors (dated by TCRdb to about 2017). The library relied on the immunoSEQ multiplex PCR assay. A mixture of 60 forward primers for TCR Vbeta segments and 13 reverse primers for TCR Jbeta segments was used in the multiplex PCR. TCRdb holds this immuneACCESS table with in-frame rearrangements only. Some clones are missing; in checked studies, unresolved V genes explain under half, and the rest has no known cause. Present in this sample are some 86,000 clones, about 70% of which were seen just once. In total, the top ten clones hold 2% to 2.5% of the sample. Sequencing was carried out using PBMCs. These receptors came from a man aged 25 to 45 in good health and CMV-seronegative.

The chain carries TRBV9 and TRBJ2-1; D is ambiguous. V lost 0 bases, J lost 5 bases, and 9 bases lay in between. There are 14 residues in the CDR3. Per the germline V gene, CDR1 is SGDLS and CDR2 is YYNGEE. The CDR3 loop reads CASSVGQVHNEQFF. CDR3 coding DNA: TGTGCCAGCAGCGTAGGTCAGGTCCACAATGAGCAGTTCTTC.

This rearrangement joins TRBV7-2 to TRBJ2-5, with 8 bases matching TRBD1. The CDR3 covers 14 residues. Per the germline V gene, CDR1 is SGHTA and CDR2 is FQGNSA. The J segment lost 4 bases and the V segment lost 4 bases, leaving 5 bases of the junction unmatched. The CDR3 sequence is CASSSRTGTETQYF. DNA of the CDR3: TGTGCCAGCAGCTCCCGGACAGGGACAGAGACCCAGTACTTC.

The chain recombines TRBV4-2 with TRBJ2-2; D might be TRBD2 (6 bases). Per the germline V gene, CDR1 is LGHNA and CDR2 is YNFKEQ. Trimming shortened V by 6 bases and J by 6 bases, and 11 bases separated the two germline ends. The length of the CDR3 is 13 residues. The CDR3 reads CASRTGGSGELFF. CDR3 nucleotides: TGTGCCAGCAGGACCGGGGGTTCCGGGGAGCTGTTTTTT.